This is a list of T cell receptor beta chains from one sample in a study of PD-1 blockade in classical Hodgkin lymphoma. Profiling relied on immunoSEQ multiplex PCR, and the TCRdb table lists in-frame clones only, not all of them. Among roughly 140,000 clones listed, about 78% were seen once. The starting material was peripheral blood mononuclear cells (PBMCs), obtained before the second cycle of nivolumab. Receptors originate from a human donor with classical Hodgkin lymphoma. Each CDR3 is given with its conserved first and last residue. D genes are given only for firm matches. Clone sizes are given selectively: once, few, many, or a class where the clone is expanded.

cdr3_nt	cdr3_aa	v_call	cdr3_length	d_call	clone_size	j_call
TGTGCCAGCAGCCCCTCACTAGCGGGGGCCTCCTACGAGCAGTACTTC	CASSPSLAGASYEQYF	TRBV7-2	16	TRBD2	-	TRBJ2-7
TGTGCCAGCAGCTTCTCGACAGGCTCCTACGAGCAGTACTTC	CASSFSTGSYEQYF	TRBV9	14	-	-	TRBJ2-7
TGTGCCAGCAGCCAAGATTATCAGGAAGGTACCAATGAAAAACTGTTTTTT	CASSQDYQEGTNEKLFF	TRBV4-2	17	-	-	TRBJ1-4
TGTGCCAGCAGCCAAGGTCCTGGGACAGGGAAGGCTGGCTACACCTTC	CASSQGPGTGKAGYTF	TRBV4-2	16	TRBD1	-	TRBJ1-2
TGTGCCATCATAGCGGGGGCGGTCCTCGAGGGGAACGAGCAGTACTTC	CAIIAGAVLEGNEQYF	TRBV10-3	16	TRBD2	-	TRBJ2-7
TGTGCCAGCAGCTTGGGGACTAGGGGAGATACGCAGTATTTT	CASSLGTRGDTQYF	TRBV11-2	14	TRBD2	-	TRBJ2-3
TGTGCCAGCTCACCACAGGGTATCGCGAGTGGAAACATTCAGTACTTC	CASSPQGIASGNIQYF	TRBV18	16	-	-	TRBJ2-4
TGTGCCTGGAGGCAGACTTACACTGAAGCTTTCTTT	CAWRQTYTEAFF	TRBV30	12	-	-	TRBJ1-1
TGTGCCAGTAGTACCCCGGGACTAGCGCGGGATGAGCAGTTCTTC	CASSTPGLARDEQFF	TRBV19	15	TRBD2	-	TRBJ2-1
TGTGCCATCAGTGAGCCCAGGGGTGAGCAGTACTTC	CAISEPRGEQYF	TRBV10-3	12	-	-	TRBJ2-5
TGTGCCAGCAGTTTGGGCGCCGGGACAGGAAGCTATGGCTACACCTTC	CASSLGAGTGSYGYTF	TRBV28	16	TRBD1	once	TRBJ1-2
TGCGCCAGCAGCGATACAGGGGGGGGACAGCCCCAGCATTTT	CASSDTGGGQPQHF	TRBV5-1	14	TRBD1	-	TRBJ1-5
TGTGCCAGCAGCTTTCTGACAAGGGCCGACACTGAAGCTTTCTTT	CASSFLTRADTEAFF	TRBV5-6	15	-	-	TRBJ1-1
TGTGCCAGCAGCCAAGGATCGAGACTAGGGACAGATACGCAGTATTTT	CASSQGSRLGTDTQYF	TRBV21-1	16	-	once	TRBJ2-3
TGCGCCAGCAGCCTACTAGGACAGGGGGCTGGGGAGACCCAGTACTTC	CASSLLGQGAGETQYF	TRBV4-1	16	TRBD1	-	TRBJ2-5
TGTGCCAGCAGCTTGGACTGGGGGCGGGCGAGCAATCAGCCCCAGCATTTT	CASSLDWGRASNQPQHF	TRBV5-6	17	-	-	TRBJ1-5
TGTGCCAGCAGTTGGCGGGGCTATGGCTACACCTTC	CASSWRGYGYTF	TRBV28	12	-	few	TRBJ1-2
TGTGCCATCAGGGGACAGGGAAATCAGCCCCAGCATTTT	CAIRGQGNQPQHF	TRBV10-3	13	TRBD1	once	TRBJ1-5
TGTGCCAGCAGCACCGGACTGTACACAGATACGCAGTATTTT	CASSTGLYTDTQYF	TRBV7-3	14	-	-	TRBJ2-3
TGTGCCAGCAGCGTAGGGCCTAATGAAAAACTGTTTTTT	CASSVGPNEKLFF	TRBV9	13	-	many	TRBJ1-4
TGTGCCAGCAGTGTCAACAGGGGCCCGATGTACGAGCAGTACTTC	CASSVNRGPMYEQYF	TRBV6-1	15	TRBD1	few	TRBJ2-7
TGTGCCAGCAGCTTACGGCAGGGAAATGAAAAACTGTTTTTT	CASSLRQGNEKLFF	TRBV7-9	14	-	once	TRBJ1-4
TGCGCCAGCAGAGAACAGGGCCCCTACGAGCAGTACTTC	CASREQGPYEQYF	TRBV10-2	13	-	few	TRBJ2-7
TGCGCCAGCAGCTTGGGGGATGGGGGCACTGAAGCTTTCTTT	CASSLGDGGTEAFF	TRBV5-1	14	-	-	TRBJ1-1
TGTGCCAGCAGCCGGACAGGGGGGCGGGAGACCCAGTACTTC	CASSRTGGRETQYF	TRBV5-6	14	TRBD1	-	TRBJ2-5
TGTGCCAGCAGCCCCACCGCGGGGCTGGGTGAAGCTTTCTTT	CASSPTAGLGEAFF	TRBV7-6	14	-	-	TRBJ1-1
TGTGCCAGCAGCTTGGGACAGGAGGTTTATGGCTACACCTTC	CASSLGQEVYGYTF	TRBV5-4	14	-	-	TRBJ1-2
TGCGCCAGCAGCCAAGAGGTAGCAGCCTACAATGAGCAGTTCTTC	CASSQEVAAYNEQFF	TRBV4-3	15	-	-	TRBJ2-1
TGTGCCAGCAGCTTAGACAGGTACCAAGAGACCCAGTACTTC	CASSLDRYQETQYF	TRBV7-2	14	-	-	TRBJ2-5
TGTGCCAGCAGCCGGGACAGGTTTGGGATAGCCAAAAACATTCAGTACTTC	CASSRDRFGIAKNIQYF	TRBV7-2	17	TRBD1	once	TRBJ2-4
TGTGCCAGTAGTGACTACAGGGGTGATCAGCCCCAGCATTTT	CASSDYRGDQPQHF	TRBV19	14	TRBD1	-	TRBJ1-5
TGTGCCAGCTCACCACGGGCACCGAACACCGGGGAGCTGTTTTTT	CASSPRAPNTGELFF	TRBV18	15	-	-	TRBJ2-2
TGTGCCAGCAGCCGCTCCAGGGTCGCTGAAGCTTTCTTT	CASSRSRVAEAFF	TRBV11-3	13	-	-	TRBJ1-1
TGTGCCAGCAGTTTCGGTGTTCGCAATCAGCCCCAGCATTTT	CASSFGVRNQPQHF	TRBV28	14	-	-	TRBJ1-5
TGTGCCAGCAGTTTCTCGGGGGCGCATGCTTTCTTT	CASSFSGAHAFF	TRBV28	12	-	-	TRBJ1-1
TGTGCCAGCAGTTTAGATTCAGGGTCATCTGCCTATGGCTACACCTTC	CASSLDSGSSAYGYTF	TRBV6-5	16	-	-	TRBJ1-2
TGCGCCAGCAGCTGGGGACTTAATGAAAAACTGTTTTTT	CASSWGLNEKLFF	TRBV5-1	13	-	-	TRBJ1-4
TGTGCCAGTAGTAACAGAGGAGGTACAGATACGCAGTATTTT	CASSNRGGTDTQYF	TRBV19	14	-	-	TRBJ2-3
TGTGCCAGTAGTAACCCTGGGGGAGACATAAACTATGGCTACACCTTC	CASSNPGGDINYGYTF	TRBV19	16	-	medium-sized	TRBJ1-2
TGTGCCAGCAGCTCCCCTGGGGGAGAGCAGTTCTTC	CASSSPGGEQFF	TRBV9	12	-	-	TRBJ2-1
TGTGCCAGCAGGGGATATGGGATGAACACTGAAGCTTTCTTT	CASRGYGMNTEAFF	TRBV27	14	-	few	TRBJ1-1
TGTGCCAGCAGCCTGGACGGGAACTATGGCTACACCTTC	CASSLDGNYGYTF	TRBV7-9	13	-	once	TRBJ1-2
TGTGCCAGCAGTGAAGCGCTGGAAGGGGCCGCCTACGAGCAGTACTTC	CASSEALEGAAYEQYF	TRBV6-1	16	-	-	TRBJ2-7
TGTGCCATCGGGAGACAGGGGTACAATGAGCAGTTCTTC	CAIGRQGYNEQFF	TRBV10-3	13	TRBD1	-	TRBJ2-1
TGTGCCAGCAGTTTACCAGGGTCCGAGCAGTACTTC	CASSLPGSEQYF	TRBV27	12	-	-	TRBJ2-7
TGCAGCGTTGAACGGGGCGCGACAGATACGCAGTATTTT	CSVERGATDTQYF	TRBV29-1	13	-	many	TRBJ2-3
TGTGCCAGCAGTGAGGGTAAGAGGGCCCCTAATCAGCCCCAGCATTTT	CASSEGKRAPNQPQHF	TRBV2	16	-	-	TRBJ1-5
TGTGCCAGCACCGAAGGTTCTGGGGCCAACGTCCTGACTTTC	CASTEGSGANVLTF	TRBV6-1	14	-	-	TRBJ2-6